The entry below describes one TCR beta chain. This entry is derived from a study of shared clonotypes between healthy human individuals. Clones were sequenced by immunoSEQ multiplex PCR, and TCRdb holds only the in-frame ones, with some missing. The sample lists some 550,000 clones; approximately 97% were seen once. The sequencing input was naive CD4+ T cells sorted from blood. The sample's subset: CD45RA+ positively selected. This clonotype was sampled from a woman in her twenties or thirties in good health.

CDR3 residues: CASSNRASASYEQYF. In DNA, the CDR3 is TGTGCCAGCAGTAACCGGGCTAGCGCCTCCTACGAGCAGTACTTC. The chain uses TRBV28 and TRBJ2-7; a possible D gene is TRBD2 (6 bases). Germline V gives CDR1 MDHEN, CDR2 SYDVKM. Trimming stripped 5 bases from V and 0 bases from J, with 14 bases between. CDR3 length equals 15 residues.